This TCR beta chain comes out of a study of beta chain features in type 1 diabetes. On the study more broadly: Examination of sorted cells across all samples involved around 110 million cells.

This clone was recorded once. The V gene lost 5 bases and the J gene lost 3 bases, with 13 bases spanning the gap. Germline CDR1 is SNHLY and CDR2 is FYNNEI. This CDR3 has 14 residues. Expressed TCRB transcripts were sequenced because the entire RNA isolate underwent reverse transcription. Generated by immunoSEQ multiplex PCR, the TCRdb table keeps only in-frame clones and is missing some. Among 200,000 to 250,000 clones listed, about a tenth were seen once. The clonotype originates from a man aged 18 to 30 in good health. The chain joins TRBV2 to TRBJ1-1; maybe TRBD1 (6 bases). The sequenced sample consisted of central memory CD4+ T cells from blood. The CDR3 bases are TGTGCCAGCAGTCTACAGGGTAGGGACACTGAAGCTTTCTTT. Encoded protein: CASSLQGRDTEAFF. The entire variable domain, with the rest obtained from reference TRBV2 and TRBJ1-1, is as follows: EPEVTQTPSHQVTQMGQEVILRCVPISNHLYFYWYRQILGQKVEFLVSFYNNEISEKSEIFDDQFSVERPDGSNFTLKIRSTKLEDSAMYFCASSLQGRDTEAFFGQGTRLTVV.